This TCR beta chain was sequenced for a study of cytomegalovirus exposure and HLA in healthy donors. Overall study context: The 120 validation repertoires matched the approximately 670 first-cohort repertoires in platform, a later analysis reported. Whole-study results and caveats: Many donors shared some public TCRs, even though most TCR sequences were rare. Researchers reported that a few CMV-associated chains were confirmed in vitro as CMV antigen-specific.

Regarding this clone: Antigen specificity is unknown.

The V gene end was trimmed by 6 bases and the J gene end by 8 bases; junction bases not matched to a gene: 9. CDR3 length equals 13 residues. CDR1 is SQVTM, CDR2 ANQGSEA, per germline. Assay: immunoSEQ multiplex PCR; the TCRdb copy retains only in-frame clones and omits some. The sample has about 400,000 clones, roughly 89% seen once; the top ten hold under 0.95%. The sample was PBMCs. The chain is built from TRBV29-1 and TRBJ2-1, with 8 bases fitting TRBD1. This receptor was taken from a woman between 18 and 29 years old in good health and CMV-seronegative. The CDR3 coding sequence is TGCAGCGTGGACAGGGTTGGAAACTATGAGCAGTTCTTC. This encodes CSVDRVGNYEQFF.